A selection of T cell receptor beta chains follows, all from one sample in a study of shared clonotypes between healthy human individuals. The method was immunoSEQ multiplex PCR; TCRdb's version includes in-frame clones alone and lacks a portion of them. This table holds roughly 810,000 clones, roughly 96% found once. Material: naive CD8+ T cells sorted from blood. The receptor set was obtained from a man between 25 and 39 years old in good health. CDR3s leave out the opening cysteine and the closing phenylalanine or tryptophan. The order of the fields is V gene, CDR3 protein.

v_gene: TRBV11-2
CDR3aa: ASSLDLRENQPQH

v_gene: TRBV15
CDR3aa: ATSREGKNYGYT

v_gene: TRBV29-1
CDR3aa: SVGLANTGELF

v_gene: TRBV10-2
CDR3aa: ATMVPGRGLEETQY

v_gene: TRBV7-9
CDR3aa: ASSSGERRTEAF

v_gene: TRBV7-9
CDR3aa: ASSLFAGGKYNEQF

v_gene: TRBV29-1
CDR3aa: SVEIRDSSYEQY

v_gene: TRBV11-2
CDR3aa: ASSLQGLASMTEQF

v_gene: TRBV9
CDR3aa: ASSVLGETQY

v_gene: TRBV10-3
CDR3aa: AISPTRDRDDGYT

v_gene: TRBV7-3
CDR3aa: ASSLTLGQGTGELF

v_gene: TRBV6-5
CDR3aa: ASSAENTEAF

v_gene: TRBV13
CDR3aa: ASRRGTSQIAINEQF

v_gene: TRBV6-1
CDR3aa: ASSPRTGLPNEQY

v_gene: TRBV7-2
CDR3aa: ASTLGGGGNNEQF

v_gene: TRBV5-4
CDR3aa: ASSLSPGFPNQPQH

v_gene: TRBV2
CDR3aa: ASSEGQGHYNEQF

v_gene: TRBV5-6
CDR3aa: ASSLDVATGAYEQY

v_gene: TRBV19
CDR3aa: ASSWDPLRSYGYT

v_gene: TRBV20-1
CDR3aa: SFGLGNIQY

v_gene: TRBV11-2
CDR3aa: ASSSTAYTGELF

v_gene: TRBV4-1
CDR3aa: ASSQAPGSEQY

v_gene: TRBV7-9
CDR3aa: ASRTTGGYEQY

v_gene: TRBV29-1
CDR3aa: SVDLGDRGRPNYGYT

v_gene: TRBV10-3
CDR3aa: AIMRDSTYEQY

v_gene: TRBV4-1
CDR3aa: ASSQGGKQNEQF

v_gene: TRBV7-9
CDR3aa: ASSFSGTSGSYTGELF

v_gene: TRBV11-3
CDR3aa: ASGSRDTDTQY

v_gene: TRBV4-1
CDR3aa: ASSREGGTDTQY

v_gene: TRBV7-6
CDR3aa: ASSLAANYEQY

v_gene: TRBV7-9
CDR3aa: ASSLGRLAGAIYNEQF

v_gene: TRBV27
CDR3aa: ASATGSGYGYT

v_gene: TRBV9
CDR3aa: ASSPGSWEIQY

v_gene: TRBV19
CDR3aa: ASSSKRELAYEQY

v_gene: TRBV7-6
CDR3aa: ASSLRSWGTSGKETQY

v_gene: TRBV4-1
CDR3aa: ASSQSSGPDQETQY

v_gene: TRBV19
CDR3aa: ASSIDRSNTEAF

v_gene: TRBV28
CDR3aa: ASSQGLAGRGEQY

v_gene: TRBV7-9
CDR3aa: ASSHRSGDYEQY

v_gene: TRBV13
CDR3aa: ASSLALAGSYEQY

v_gene: TRBV7-2
CDR3aa: ASSYSIDGYT

v_gene: TRBV19
CDR3aa: ASHVTDTMNTEAF

v_gene: TRBV27
CDR3aa: ASSLYNNQPQH

v_gene: TRBV27
CDR3aa: ASSLAGESGPEQF

v_gene: TRBV7-6
CDR3aa: ASSLSPGNQPQH

v_gene: TRBV27
CDR3aa: ASSPPGFTEAF

v_gene: TRBV6-5
CDR3aa: ASSYTYSNEQF

v_gene: TRBV7-9
CDR3aa: ASSLARGRETQY

v_gene: TRBV7-8
CDR3aa: ASSLTEGNTIY

v_gene: TRBV6-6
CDR3aa: ASRLQGWDYEQY

v_gene: TRBV2
CDR3aa: ASRDRDGYT

v_gene: TRBV10-1
CDR3aa: ASSDQDTQY